This T cell receptor (beta chain) came from a study of shared clonotypes between healthy human individuals. Study conclusions and caveats: Clonotypes shared by all four donors outscored non-shared clonotypes in generation probability.

The authors divided CD4+ cells into CD45RA+ naive and CD45RA-negative memory subsets. This clone was counted a single time. No antigen is known for it. Genomic DNA of each subset was evenly split across several immunoSEQ plates. Measured with immunoSEQ multiplex PCR; TCRdb has only the in-frame clones, and not every one. In the table there are 2 million to 3 million clones, 90% to 95% of which are singletons. Germline CDR1 is SGHTA and CDR2 is FQGNSA. The CDR3 is 15 residues long. Deletions cut 3 bases from V and 4 bases from J, with 13 bases between. The material sequenced was naive CD4+ T cells from PBMCs. The sample's subset: CD45RA+ positively selected. The genes are TRBV7-2 and TRBJ1-3, with D uncertain. The receptor was isolated from a man aged 18 to 30 in good health. Some clones in this sample may be carry-over from other donors' samples. As DNA, the CDR3 is TGTGCCAGCAGCTTCTCGACGCGCCTGGGAAACACCATATATTTT. As protein: CASSFSTRLGNTIYF.